A selection of T cell receptor beta chains follows, all from one sample in a study of blood T cell repertoires in COVID-19. The protocol was immunoSEQ multiplex PCR, while the TCRdb copy is restricted to in-frame clones and leaves out a portion. The data hold fewer than 350,000 clones, with around 86% observed a single time. Sequenced: PBMCs or T cells enriched from blood (not recorded which). These receptors were collected from a woman between 40 and 55 years old with acute COVID-19. Each CDR3 is given with its conserved first and last residue. The D gene is left open where the match is weak. Clone size is stated in some rows and not others, as once, few, many or a class when expanded.

>-|TRBJ1-6|-|TRBV10-2
TGCGCCAGCAGTGAGGAGGGAGTCAGGGGTTCACCCCTCCACTTT
CASSEEGVRGSPLHF
>-|TRBJ1-2|-|TRBV6-5
TGTGCCACCTCGACAGATTTCTCTTCTAACTATGGCTACACCTTC
CATSTDFSSNYGYTF
>once|TRBJ1-1|-|TRBV15
TGTGCCACCAGCAGACAGGTAAACACTGAAGCTTTCTTT
CATSRQVNTEAFF
>-|TRBJ1-4|-|TRBV28
TGTGCCAGCAGTTTTCTCAGGGGCTCTAATGAAAAACTGTTTTTT
CASSFLRGSNEKLFF
>-|TRBJ1-3|TRBD1|TRBV5-6
TGTGCCAGCCAAGCGACAGGGGTTATAAACACCATATATTTT
CASQATGVINTIYF
>-|TRBJ1-3|TRBD1|TRBV2
TGTGCCAGCAGTGGGTCCCTAGGACAGGGTTCGTTAAGGAGTGCTGGAAACACCATATATTTT
CASSGSLGQGSLRSAGNTIYF
>-|TRBJ2-7|TRBD1|TRBV18
TGTGCCAGCTCTCAAACCGGGACAGCGTTCTACGAGCAGTACTTC
CASSQTGTAFYEQYF
>-|TRBJ2-1|-|TRBV11-2
TGTGCCAGCAGCTTCTCAACAGGGAAGGCCAATGAGCAGTTCTTC
CASSFSTGKANEQFF
>-|TRBJ2-2|-|TRBV5-5
TGTGCCAGCAGCTTGGAACCGGGGGTAGGCACCGGGGAGCTGTTTTTT
CASSLEPGVGTGELFF
>-|TRBJ2-3|TRBD1|TRBV28
TGTGCCAGCAGTTTCTACGACAGGGGTGGCACAGATACGCAGTATTTT
CASSFYDRGGTDTQYF
>-|TRBJ2-7|TRBD2|TRBV20-1
TGCAGTGCTAGGACTAGCTGGTTC
CSARTSWF
>-|TRBJ1-3|TRBD1|TRBV18
TGTGCCAGCTCACCAATTCAAGTAGGGACAGACTATGGAAACACCATATATTTT
CASSPIQVGTDYGNTIYF
>-|TRBJ1-6|-|TRBV3-1/TRBV3-2
TGTGCCAGCAGCGAGGCCCGGGGGGCGCGGAATTCACCCCTCCACTTT
CASSEARGARNSPLHF
>-|TRBJ2-7|-|TRBV29-1
TGCAGCGTTGTAATATACGAGCAGTACTTC
CSVVIYEQYF
>-|TRBJ1-1|-|TRBV27
TGTGCCAGCAGTTTATCGAGTCCCTTCGGGTCTGGGAACACTGAAGCTTTCTTT
CASSLSSPFGSGNTEAFF
>-|TRBJ1-5|-|TRBV5-1
TGCGCCAGCAGCTTGGACGATAGTAGCAATCAGCCCCAGCATTTT
CASSLDDSSNQPQHF
>-|TRBJ1-2|TRBD1|TRBV7-2
TGTGCCAGCAGCTTAGATTTAGGAAGGACAGGGGGCCGTGGCTACACCTTC
CASSLDLGRTGGRGYTF
>-|TRBJ1-2|-|TRBV7-9
TGTGCCAGCAGCCAACAGGGTTCTCTCTCTGGCTACACCTTC
CASSQQGSLSGYTF
>-|TRBJ1-4|-|TRBV7-6
TGTGCCAGCAGCTTGGGGGGACTTACAACTAATGAAAAACTGTTTTTT
CASSLGGLTTNEKLFF
>-|TRBJ2-5|-|TRBV13
TGTGCCAGCAGCCGGCGGGTAACCCAAGAGACCCAGTACTTC
CASSRRVTQETQYF
>once|TRBJ2-6|-|TRBV3-1/TRBV3-2
TGTGCCAGCAGCCAAGGGGGCTTGGGCTCTGGGGCCAACGTCCTGACTTTC
CASSQGGLGSGANVLTF
>-|TRBJ1-5|-|TRBV10-3
TGTGCCACCGGAGCAGGGGATAGCAATCAGCCCCAGCATTTT
CATGAGDSNQPQHF
>once|TRBJ2-7|TRBD1|TRBV7-2
TGTGCCAGCAGCGTTTCCCAGGGGGAGTACTACGAGCAGTACTTC
CASSVSQGEYYEQYF
>-|TRBJ2-5|TRBD2|TRBV2
TGTGCCAGCAGTGAACGAGGCGGGAGCCTTCAAGAGACCCAGTACTTC
CASSERGGSLQETQYF
>-|TRBJ2-3|TRBD2|TRBV7-9
TGTGCCAGCAGCTTAGCTGGCGGGGGGGTCGGAAATACGCAGTATTTT
CASSLAGGGVGNTQYF
>-|TRBJ1-1|-|TRBV2
TGTGCCAGCAGTGAAGGAATGGGCTCTGAAGCTTTCTTT
CASSEGMGSEAFF
>-|TRBJ2-1|TRBD2|TRBV15
TGTGCCACCAGCAAAAAGCGGGAGTGGGACAATGAGCAGTTCTTC
CATSKKREWDNEQFF
>-|TRBJ1-1|TRBD1|TRBV5-1
TGCGCCAGCAGCCGTGGGGGACAGGACAACACTGAAGCTTTCTTT
CASSRGGQDNTEAFF
>-|TRBJ1-6|-|TRBV5-8
TGTGCCAGCAGCTTGCTCCAGGTTAATTCACCCCTCCACTTT
CASSLLQVNSPLHF
>-|TRBJ2-7|-|TRBV9
TGTGCCAGCAGCGTACTAAGTAGCTCCTACGAGCAGTACTTC
CASSVLSSSYEQYF
>-|TRBJ1-1|TRBD1|TRBV3-1/TRBV3-2
TGTGCCAGCAGCGCCGATGCAGGGGGAACTGAAGCTTTCTTT
CASSADAGGTEAFF
>once|TRBJ1-5|TRBD1|TRBV15
TGTGCCACCAGCAGAGGACAGGGGCCAAATCAGCCCCAGCATTTT
CATSRGQGPNQPQHF
>-|TRBJ1-1|-|TRBV21-1
TGTGCCAGCAGCAAAAATTCGCAGGGGAGTTCAAACACTGAAGCTTTCTTT
CASSKNSQGSSNTEAFF
>once|TRBJ1-6|-|TRBV3-1/TRBV3-2
TGTGCCAGCAGCCGCAAGATAGGGGGTAGTGCGGGCTCACCCCTCCACTTT
CASSRKIGGSAGSPLHF
>few|TRBJ1-2|TRBD1|TRBV7-8
TGTGCCAGCAGCCCCCGGGACAGGGGGCCACATGGCTACACCTTC
CASSPRDRGPHGYTF
>-|TRBJ1-1|-|TRBV6-2/TRBV6-3
TGTGCCAGCAGTTCCGCGGGGGCCGGGGCTTTCTTT
CASSSAGAGAFF
>few|TRBJ1-1|-|TRBV21-1
TGTGCCAGCAGCAACCAAGAAAAAGGACAGGGGGGGGTTGGCACTGAAGCTTTCTTT
CASSNQEKGQGGVGTEAFF
>-|TRBJ1-1|-|TRBV19
TGTGCCAGTAGTATAGAGCCCGGGGACACTGAAGCTTTCTTT
CASSIEPGDTEAFF
>-|TRBJ1-2|-|TRBV27
TGTGCCAGCAGTTTGGAGGTGTTGAGAGGGATTGATGGCTACACCTTC
CASSLEVLRGIDGYTF
>-|TRBJ2-7|TRBD2|TRBV6-2/TRBV6-3
TGTGCCAGCAGTGAGTGGGGGGGGAGCTCCTACGAGCAGTACTTC
CASSEWGGSSYEQYF
>-|TRBJ1-1|-|TRBV18
TGTGCCAGCTCACCATTCGGGGCAGGGGAGAACACTGAAGCTTTCTTT
CASSPFGAGENTEAFF
>-|TRBJ2-7|TRBD1|TRBV28
TGTGCCAGCAGTTTATGGACAGGGTTGGGCGAGCAGTACTTC
CASSLWTGLGEQYF
>-|TRBJ2-1|-|TRBV5-1
TGCGCCAGCAGCTGGACAGATCGGGCCTACAATGAGCAGTTCTTC
CASSWTDRAYNEQFF
>-|TRBJ2-5|-|TRBV7-9
TGTGCCAGCAGCTCGGTGAGAGAGACCCAGTACTTC
CASSSVRETQYF
>-|TRBJ2-7|TRBD1|TRBV19
TGTGCCAGTAGTACGGGACAGGGAATCCCCGAGCAGTACTTC
CASSTGQGIPEQYF
>few|TRBJ1-3|-|TRBV19
TGTGCCAGCCACAGGGCCTACGGAAACACCATATATTTT
CASHRAYGNTIYF
>-|TRBJ2-5|TRBD1|TRBV6-2/TRBV6-3
TGTGCCAGCAGTCGACCGGGACAGGGGATCGAGACCCAGTACTTC
CASSRPGQGIETQYF
>few|TRBJ1-2|-|TRBV6-6
TGTGCCAGCAGTTACTTAGGGGTTAGCTATGGCTACACCTTC
CASSYLGVSYGYTF
>-|TRBJ1-2|-|TRBV18
TGTGCCAGCTCACCAAAGGGGCAGGGAGGCTACACCTTC
CASSPKGQGGYTF
>-|TRBJ2-5|-|TRBV11-1
TGTGCCAGCAGCCCAGGGAGGAGGGGAGGAGAGACCCAGTACTTC
CASSPGRRGGETQYF
>-|TRBJ1-4|TRBD1|TRBV27
TGTGCCAGCAGGCTTAAAGCAGGGGGCTGGGAAAAACTGTTTTTT
CASRLKAGGWEKLFF
>-|TRBJ1-2|-|TRBV27
TGTGCCAGCCGGCGGGATTCCCTTAACTATGGCTACACCTTC
CASRRDSLNYGYTF
>-|TRBJ1-6|-|TRBV19
TGTGCCAGTACGCCTCGGGTACGGACATTAGCATCCTATAATTCACCCCTCCACTTT
CASTPRVRTLASYNSPLHF
>-|TRBJ1-1|TRBD1|TRBV7-2
TGTGCCAGCAGCGTCGAAACAGGGGCGGGCACTGAAGCTTTCTTT
CASSVETGAGTEAFF
>-|TRBJ2-2|-|TRBV29-1
TGCAGCGTTGACACAGGGCGGAACACCGGGGAGCTGTTTTTT
CSVDTGRNTGELFF
>once|TRBJ2-3|-|TRBV6-2/TRBV6-3
TGTGCCAGCAGTTCCAACCGTGTGGCTGCCACAGATACGCAGTATTTT
CASSSNRVAATDTQYF
>-|TRBJ2-7|TRBD2|TRBV27
TGTGCCAGCAGTCGGACTAGCGGGAAGCCTCGGCGGGCTTACGAGCAGTACTTC
CASSRTSGKPRRAYEQYF